The sequence of this TCR beta chain was determined in a study of T cells in Graves' hyperthyroidism and ophthalmopathy. Used for diagnoses were clinical symptoms, serum thyroxine and TRAb, thyroid ultrasound and orbital computed tomography. Fresh peripheral blood, roughly 10 ml of it, supplied the PBMCs. A few counts support this clonotype. The investigators amplified TCR beta CDR3 regions from RNA transcripts. The HTBI set primed first-round TCR CDR3 RT-PCR. TCRdb ran MiXCR on the multiplex PCR reads and lists one entry per CDR3 protein. The sample yields approximately 600,000 distinct CDR3 sequences, less than 25% seen once. The CDR3 runs 14 residues. Trimming removed 0 bases from V and 2 bases from J, with 7 bases in between. The germline V gene encodes CDR1 MGHRA and CDR2 YSYEKL.

The chain employs TRBV4-1 and TRBJ1-2, with no clear D. Source material: blood. This TCR was recovered from a man younger than 40 with Graves' ophthalmopathy. CDR3: CASSQDVGNYGYTF. The CDR3 DNA sequence: TGCGCCAGCAGCCAAGACGTAGGGAACTATGGCTACACCTTC.